Described below is a single T cell receptor beta chain sequence and its context. The V gene lost 5 bases and the J gene lost 2 bases, with 13 bases spanning the gap. Germline CDR1 reads MNHEY; CDR2 reads SMNVEV (reference sequence). There are 14 residues in the CDR3. The data originate from a study of T cell responses to AZD1222 COVID-19 vaccine. Clones were read by immunoSEQ multiplex PCR, and TCRdb kept only the in-frame ones, dropping some. Among roughly 140,000 clones listed, around 91% were seen once. This clonotype was obtained from an adult who received the AZD1222 COVID-19 vaccine. V and J are TRBV27 and TRBJ2-7; tentatively, D is TRBD2 (6 bases). The sequenced sample was peripheral blood, obtained 28 days after the second AZD1222 dose. The CDR3 region has the DNA TGTGCCAGCAGTAGCTCATGGGGGGCCTACGAGCAGTACTTC. This translates into CASSSSWGAYEQYF.